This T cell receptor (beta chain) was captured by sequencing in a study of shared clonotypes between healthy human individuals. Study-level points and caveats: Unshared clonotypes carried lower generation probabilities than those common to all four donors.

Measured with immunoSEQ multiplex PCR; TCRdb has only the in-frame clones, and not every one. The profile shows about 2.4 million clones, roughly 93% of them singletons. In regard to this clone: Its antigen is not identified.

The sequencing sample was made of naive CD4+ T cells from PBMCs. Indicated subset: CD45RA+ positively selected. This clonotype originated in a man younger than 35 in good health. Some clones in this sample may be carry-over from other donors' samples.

As DNA, the CDR3 is TGTGCCATCAGTATCGGACAGGGGAACACTGAAGCTTTCTTT. It translates to CAISIGQGNTEAFF. The V and J genes are TRBV10-3 and TRBJ1-1; 8 bases align to TRBD1. This CDR3 has 14 amino acids. Germline CDR1 reads ENHRY; CDR2 reads SYGVKD. The trim removed 5 bases at V and 1 base at J, leaving 3 bases unmatched.